This T cell receptor (beta chain) was identified during a study of CD8+ T cells in alopecia areata. Study-wide results and caveats: Expanded CD8+ clones among the top 100, and scalp clonality, were significantly decreased by tofacitinib. Greater clonality was observed in lesional scalp samples, especially alopecia totalis/universalis, versus normal scalp. Many of the expanded lesional clones endured in scalp and blood while on tofacitinib.

The authors extracted RNA and reverse transcribed it into cDNA as the sequencing template. Clones were read by immunoSEQ multiplex PCR, and TCRdb kept only the in-frame ones, dropping some. The sample has 110,000 to 150,000 clones; 86% are singletons. Turning to this clone: The antigen remains undetermined.

The sample's treatment: oral pan-JAK inhibitor, 5-10 mg twice daily. Collection of lesional scalp punch biopsies and peripheral blood was performed in alopecia areata patients. Sample: CD8+ T cells sorted from blood, taken at week 4, from a patient treated with tofacitinib. The source is a human donor with alopecia areata.

CDR3 sequence reads: CASSDRMNTEAFF. In DNA form, the CDR3 reads TGTGCCAGCTCGGACAGAATGAACACTGAAGCTTTCTTT. The genes are TRBV28 and TRBJ1-1; TRBD1 might be the D (6 bases). Germline lookup yields CDR1 MDHEN and CDR2 SYDVKM. The length of the CDR3 is 13 residues. Trimming left V 8 bases short and J 0 bases short, with 10 bases between.